Listed below are T cell receptor beta chains from one sample, sequenced in a study of cytomegalovirus exposure and HLA in healthy donors. Sequencing used immunoSEQ multiplex PCR; TCRdb keeps in-frame clones, though not all of them. The sample has 190,000 or so clones, around 86% seen once. The sequenced sample consisted of PBMCs. Receptor source: a woman between 50 and 59 years old in good health and CMV-seropositive. Each CDR3 is given with its conserved first and last residue. Fields, in order: V gene, J gene, CDR3 length, CDR3 protein.

TRBV10-1	TRBJ2-5	14	CAIGTSGVGETQYF
TRBV5-1	TRBJ2-5	17	CASSQNLISGGKETRYF
TRBV7-2	TRBJ2-1	17	CASSSPPGSSSYNEQFF
TRBV6-4	TRBJ2-3	14	CASSEGGPEDTQYF
TRBV18	TRBJ2-5	16	CASSPSLAGGFETQYF
TRBV5-8	TRBJ2-1	15	CASSFRGPPNNEQFF
TRBV6-1	TRBJ1-5	15	CASSETRDYILPQHF
TRBV6-5	TRBJ2-7	13	CASSQTGFNEQYF
TRBV4-3	TRBJ1-6	14	CASSPGTEGSPLHF
TRBV6-5	TRBJ1-2	14	CASSRDRVMHGYTF
TRBV2	TRBJ1-1	14	CASTRQGEYTEAFF
TRBV5-8	TRBJ1-1	16	CASSTGSRGRDTEAFF
TRBV2	TRBJ2-4	18	CASRTDWRGMLAKNIQYF
TRBV2	TRBJ1-4	14	CASSEGQNNEKLFF
TRBV6-1	TRBJ2-7	15	CASSEVQGLSYEQYF
TRBV2	TRBJ1-4	13	CASSELVDEKLFF
TRBV2	TRBJ2-7	14	CASRETINSYEQYF
TRBV6-5	TRBJ1-1	12	CASRRTGAEAFF
TRBV6-6	TRBJ1-4	15	CASSLQGIPNEKLFF